This entry lists 20 T cell receptor beta chains sequenced from one sample in a study of T cell responses to AZD1222 COVID-19 vaccine. Here immunoSEQ multiplex PCR was the method, and the copy in TCRdb shows in-frame clones only, minus some. Seen here are around 100,000 clones, 84% observed once, and the top ten hold over 15%. The starting material was peripheral blood, obtained on day 0 of AZD1222 vaccination. These receptors originate from an adult in good health.

The V gene is TRBV25-1, the J gene TRBJ1-1, with 8 bases lining up with TRBD1. In germline, CDR1 is MGHDK, CDR2 SYGVNS. The CDR3 contains 13 residues. The V segment lost 5 bases and the J segment 5 bases; nucleotides outside the gene matches: 4. The CDR3 DNA is TGTGCCAGCAGTACACAGGGGGGAACTGAAGCTTTCTTT. Translation: CASSTQGGTEAFF.

This clone was counted a single time. The V gene is TRBV5-1, the J gene TRBJ1-1; TRBD1 is a possible D gene (5 bases). Germline V gene data show CDR1 as SGHRS and CDR2 as YFSETQ. The CDR3 sequence is 17 residues long. V was shortened by 0 bases and J by 1 base, with 16 bases between the two germline ends. The CDR3 DNA reads TGCGCCAGCAGCTTGGAATTCCCAGGGTACGCGAACACTGAAGCTTTCTTT. Translated, it gives CASSLEFPGYANTEAFF.

This chain links TRBV3-1 (or the pseudogene TRBV3-2) with TRBJ2-1; D might be TRBD2 (6 bases). Germline CDR1 reads LGHDT; CDR2 reads YNNKEL (reference sequence). This CDR3 is built from 13 residues. V was cut by 8 bases and J by 9 bases, with 17 bases left in between. The CDR3 DNA sequence: TGTGCCAGCGGCGGGACTCTCACTGTTGAGCAGTTCTTC. Translated: CASGGTLTVEQFF.

This clone has just one count. The chain joins TRBV6-2 or TRBV6-3 to TRBJ1-1; the D is unclear. CDR3 size: 14 residues. V was cut by 2 bases and J by 2 bases, with 9 bases left in between. CDR1 is MNHEY, CDR2 SVGEGT, per germline. CDR3 DNA sequence: TGTGCCAGCAGTTACGGCTGGGGAAACACTGAAGCTTTCTTT. Its protein product is CASSYGWGNTEAFF.

V usage is TRBV1 and J usage is TRBJ2-2. TRBV1 is shown as a pseudogene. The CDR3 is made up of 12 amino acids. For the CDR3, the DNA is TGCACCAGGAGGCAGGGAGCCGGGGAGCTGTTTTTT. Its translation: CTRRQGAGELFF.

The chain has TRBV14 and TRBJ1-3, with a possible D match to TRBD1 (6 bases). V shed 4 bases and J shed 2 bases, with 12 bases lying between them. The CDR3 consists of 15 residues. In germline, CDR1 is SGHDN, CDR2 FVKESK. CDR3 loop: CASSRWQGTGNTIYF. The CDR3 DNA reads TGTGCCAGCAGCCGGTGGCAGGGGACTGGAAACACCATATATTTT.

This rearrangement joins TRBV27 to TRBJ1-2; TRBD1 might be the D (5 bases). Trimming took 2 bases from V and 3 from J, leaving 10 bases between them. This CDR3 comprises 14 residues. The V gene's germline CDR1 is MNHEY and CDR2 SMNVEV (reference sequence). The chain's CDR3 is CASSLVVGDYGYTF. The CDR3 nucleotides read TGTGCCAGCAGTTTAGTGGTAGGGGACTATGGCTACACCTTC.

This chain connects TRBV19 to TRBJ2-7, with a possible D match to TRBD2 (6 bases). The CDR3 is 15 residues long. Germline CDR1 is LNHDA and CDR2 is SQIVND (reference sequence). V lost 5 bases, J lost 0 bases, and 14 bases lay in between. CDR3 DNA: TGTGCCAGTAGTTTCAAGCGGGCCCCCTCCTACGAGCAGTACTTC. This sequence encodes CASSFKRAPSYEQYF. Complete variable domain (other parts from reference TRBV19 and TRBJ2-7): DGGITQSPKYLFRKEGQNVTLSCEQNLNHDAMYWYRQDPGQGLRLIYYSQIVNDFQKGDIAEGYSVSREKKESFPLTVTSAQKNPTAFYLCASSFKRAPSYEQYFGPGTRLTVT.

The chain carries TRBV11-2 and TRBJ1-3, with D hard to call. This CDR3 has 14 amino acids. Trimming took 4 bases from V and 0 from J, leaving 7 bases between them. CDR1 SGHAT and CDR2 FQNNGV come from the germline V gene. The CDR3 spells CASSSSTSGNTIYF. Here the CDR3 DNA reads TGTGCCAGCAGCTCATCAACCTCTGGAAACACCATATATTTT.

The rearrangement joins TRBV24-1 to TRBJ1-2; weak D call: TRBD1 (5 bases). The V end was cut by 4 bases, the J end by 2 bases, with 16 bases between. Germline loops: CDR1 KGHDR, CDR2 SFDVKD. This CDR3 is 16 amino acids long. The CDR3 sequence: CATSDPAGRGNYGYTF. CDR3 bases: TGTGCCACCAGTGACCCGGCGGGGAGGGGCAACTATGGCTACACCTTC.

V usage is TRBV7-8 and J usage is TRBJ2-2, with D perhaps matching TRBD2 (6 bases). This CDR3 comprises 15 residues. V dropped 11 bases and J dropped 0 bases, with 16 bases sitting between them. The V gene's germline CDR1 is SGHVS and CDR2 FQNEAQ. The CDR3 nucleotides read TGTGCCCCCCGCGGGGACTTGACGAACACCGGGGAGCTGTTTTTT. This translates into CAPRGDLTNTGELFF.

The rearrangement links TRBV7-2 to TRBJ2-3; TRBD1 is a possible D gene (6 bases). Germline V gene lookup returns CDR1 SGHTA and CDR2 FQGNSA. This CDR3 is 17 amino acids long. V shed 5 bases and J shed 2 bases, with 20 bases lying between them. The CDR3 nucleotides read TGTGCCAGCAGCCCGAGACAGGCCTCTTTGACCACAGATACGCAGTATTTT. Its translation is CASSPRQASLTTDTQYF.

The rearrangement joins TRBV4-3 to TRBJ2-5; D unclear. Trimming cost V 0 bases and J 0 bases, with 8 bases left between them. The V gene's germline CDR1 is LGHNA and CDR2 YSLEER. This CDR3 contains 15 residues. CDR3 DNA: TGCGCCAGCAGCCAAGATGGGTCATACCAAGAGACCCAGTACTTC. This sequence encodes CASSQDGSYQETQYF.

The rearrangement links TRBV10-3 to TRBJ2-1, with 9 bases lining up with TRBD2. V lost 6 bases, J lost 7 bases, and 10 bases stayed unmatched. The germline V gene has CDR1 ENHRY and CDR2 SYGVKD. CDR3 length equals 15 residues. CDR3 DNA sequence: TGTGCCATCAGGGAAGGACTAGCGAGAGGTAATGAGCAGTTCTTC. Translation: CAIREGLARGNEQFF.

This clone was counted many times. The chain couples TRBV5-1 to TRBJ1-6, with unresolved D. Trimming pared 6 bases from V and 10 bases from J, leaving 8 bases between. Germline CDR1 and CDR2: SGHRS and YFSETQ. CDR3 size: 11 residues. This CDR3 is CASKGWSPLHF. The DNA for the CDR3 is TGCGCCAGCAAAGGGTGGTCACCCCTCCACTTT.

The chain carries TRBV6-6 and TRBJ2-5; D uncertain. CDR1 MNHNY and CDR2 SVGAGI come from the germline V gene (reference sequence). CDR3 length equals 10 residues. The V and J ends lost 8 bases and 5 bases respectively, with 6 bases between them. The CDR3 DNA sequence: TGTGCCAGCGGATTGGAGACCCAGTACTTC. It translates to CASGLETQYF.

This rearrangement joins TRBV27 to TRBJ1-6; D is unresolved. V gave up 5 bases and J gave up 8 bases, with 13 bases separating them. The CDR3 covers 14 residues. CDR1 is MNHEY, CDR2 SMNVEV, per germline (reference sequence). The CDR3 region is CASSPTSHYSPLHF. CDR3 sequence (DNA): TGTGCCAGCAGTCCCACAAGCCATTATTCACCCCTCCACTTT.

CDR3 coding DNA: TGTGCCAGCAGCTTCAACAGGGTGGGCAATTCACCCCTCCACTTT. Translated: CASSFNRVGNSPLHF. The chain carries TRBV7-2 and TRBJ1-6, with a possible D match to TRBD1 (6 bases). Germline V gives CDR1 SGHTA, CDR2 FQGNSA. The CDR3 covers 15 residues. With 3 bases removed from V and 7 bases from J, the gap between germline ends came to 13 bases.

The chain employs TRBV6-2 or TRBV6-3 and TRBJ2-7; TRBD2 agrees at 10 bases. This CDR3 region has 15 residues. J gave up 2 bases and V 5 bases, and 6 bases lay outside the gene matches. CDR1 MNHEY and CDR2 SVGEGT come from the germline V gene. Here the CDR3 reads CASSPRTSGAYEQYF. CDR3 in DNA: TGTGCCAGCAGTCCGCGGACTAGCGGTGCCTACGAGCAGTACTTC.

The genes are TRBV4-1 and TRBJ1-2, with 7 bases lining up with TRBD1. V was pared by 3 bases and J by 8 bases, with 12 bases of the junction left unmatched. The germline gives CDR1 MGHRA, CDR2 YSYEKL. This CDR3 has 15 residues. Written as DNA, the CDR3 is TGCGCCAGCAGCCAGTCGACAGGGAGCCCCCGGGGCTACACCTTC. Residues: CASSQSTGSPRGYTF.